This entry lists 18 T cell receptor beta chains sequenced from one sample in a study of blood T cell repertoires in COVID-19. Some clones are missing from TCRdb's copy, which holds only in-frame ones; the method was immunoSEQ multiplex PCR. The sample lists 150,000 to 200,000 clones, approximately 87% occurring once. Source material: peripheral blood. Receptors originate from a man aged 65-85 years with active or convalescent COVID-19.

This clone was observed a handful of times. The V gene is TRBV7-8, the J gene TRBJ1-3, with D tentatively TRBD1 (5 bases). The CDR3 spans 17 residues. Trimming removed 3 bases at V and 0 bases at J, with 15 bases between. Germline CDR1 reads SGHVS; CDR2 reads FQNEAQ. The CDR3 DNA reads as TGTGCCAGCAGCTTTTACCAGGGATTCAGCTCTGGAAACACCATATATTTT. Its translation is CASSFYQGFSSGNTIYF.

This chain joins TRBV19 and TRBJ2-5; unclear D gene. Germline V lookup: CDR1 LNHDA, CDR2 SQIVND (reference sequence). The CDR3 has 14 amino acids. V dropped 0 bases and J dropped 7 bases, with 12 bases sitting between them. The CDR3 sequence is CASSIDGTVLTQYF. CDR3 DNA sequence: TGTGCCAGTAGTATAGATGGTACAGTTTTGACCCAGTACTTC.

The chain employs TRBV6-1 and TRBJ2-1, with D possibly matching TRBD1 (6 bases). The CDR3 runs 16 residues. Germline CDR1 reads MNHNS; CDR2 reads SASEGT. Trimming removed 4 bases from V and 1 base from J, with 14 bases in between. The CDR3 loop is CASSGGQTFSYNEQFF. The DNA of the CDR3 is TGTGCCAGCAGTGGCGGACAGACCTTTTCCTACAATGAGCAGTTCTTC.

The chain couples TRBV4-1 to TRBJ2-6; 7 bases match TRBD2. V dropped 4 bases and J dropped 1; count of bases not matched to a gene: 10. Germline CDR1 MGHRA, CDR2 YSYEKL. The CDR3 covers 18 residues. The CDR3 region has the DNA TGCGCCAGCAGCCGGGAGGGTAGGACCGCTTCTGGGGCCAACGTCCTGACTTTC. Translation: CASSREGRTASGANVLTF.

The genes are TRBV10-3 and TRBJ1-1; a weak D match, TRBD1 (5 bases). Germline V gives CDR1 ENHRY, CDR2 SYGVKD. Trimming took 2 bases from V and 8 from J, leaving 6 bases between them. The CDR3 extends over 11 amino acids. The DNA of the CDR3 is TGTGCCATCAGTGAGCAGGGCGAAGCTTTCTTT. Amino acid sequence: CAISEQGEAFF.

J is TRBJ2-5 and V is TRBV18, with a weak D call TRBD1 (6 bases). The CDR3 is made up of 14 amino acids. Germline V gives CDR1 KGHSH, CDR2 LQKENI. Trimming removed 4 bases at V and 5 bases at J, with 14 bases between. CDR3 nucleotides: TGTGCCAGCTCACTCCAGACAGGAGGCGAGACCCAGTACTTC. Protein product: CASSLQTGGETQYF.

The chain has TRBV5-5 and TRBJ2-7; tentative D call: TRBD2 (5 bases). Germline CDR1 reads SGHKS; CDR2 reads YYEKEE (reference sequence). The V end was cut by 4 bases, the J end by 6 bases, with 11 bases between. The CDR3 runs 12 residues. The CDR3 here is CASSMDWAEQYF. The CDR3 coding sequence is TGTGCCAGCAGCATGGACTGGGCCGAGCAGTACTTC.

This chain links TRBV5-4 with TRBJ2-3; 10 bases fit TRBD2. Germline V gene data show CDR1 as SGHNT and CDR2 as YYREEE (reference sequence). Trimming at V came to 0 bases and at J to 8 bases, leaving 6 bases not matched to a gene. The CDR3 covers 15 residues. CDR3 in amino acids: CASSLALAGVPTQYF. In DNA, the CDR3 is TGTGCCAGCAGCTTGGCTCTAGCGGGAGTACCTACGCAGTATTTT.

The chain has TRBV21-1 and TRBJ1-1; the table assigns TRBD1, which was not confirmed against the DNA. TRBV21-1 constitutes a pseudogene. The CDR3 runs 16 residues. CDR3 region: CASSKKDREENTEAFF. In DNA form, the CDR3 reads TGTGCCAGCAGCAAAAAGGACAGGGAGGAGAACACTGAAGCTTTCTTT.

This clone was picked up one time. The rearrangement links TRBV7-2 to TRBJ1-5; 10 bases align to TRBD1. The CDR3 contains 19 residues. The V and J ends lost 6 bases and 2 bases, in that order; junction bases with no gene match: 16. CDR1 is SGHTA, CDR2 FQGNSA, per germline. CDR3 coding DNA: TGTGCCAGCAGTATTGGGCCGGGACAGGGGAGTTTGGGCAATCAGCCCCAGCATTTT. Translating gives CASSIGPGQGSLGNQPQHF.

The chain couples TRBV6-2 or TRBV6-3 to TRBJ1-3; D not resolved. The CDR3 has 13 amino acids. V lost 4 bases and J lost 4, with 8 bases in between. Germline assignment: CDR1 MNHEY and CDR2 SVGEGT. CDR3 sequence (DNA): TGTGCCAGCAGTTGGAGGGTAGGAAACACCATATATTTT. This gives the protein CASSWRVGNTIYF.

The V call is TRBV7-2, the J call TRBJ1-2; D remains unclear. Trimming removed 0 bases at V and 7 bases at J, with 15 bases between. From germline, CDR1 is SGHTA and CDR2 FQGNSA. This CDR3 comprises 15 residues. The CDR3 sequence is CASSLARTRDGGYTF. As DNA, the CDR3 is TGTGCCAGCAGCTTAGCGCGTACCCGAGATGGTGGCTACACCTTC.

In this sample, this clone turned up a few times. This chain links TRBV27 with TRBJ2-1; D is perhaps TRBD2 (7 bases). The germline V and J ends were trimmed by 4 bases and 10 bases, with 14 bases remaining between them. CDR3 size: 13 residues. Germline V lookup: CDR1 MNHEY, CDR2 SMNVEV (reference sequence). CDR3 nucleotides: TGTGCCAGCAGTTCCTCGGGGGGCTGGGAGCAGTTCTTC. Residues: CASSSSGGWEQFF.

The rearrangement joins TRBV9 to TRBJ2-5; D is perhaps TRBD2 (6 bases). The CDR3 runs 14 residues. V lost 0 bases, J lost 5 bases, and 11 bases lay in between. CDR1 and CDR2 from the germline V gene are SGDLS and YYNGEE. CDR3 residues: CASSVVGGMETQYF. DNA for the CDR3: TGTGCCAGCAGCGTAGTGGGGGGAATGGAGACCCAGTACTTC.

The V gene is TRBV5-4, the J gene TRBJ2-1; TRBD1 matches at 9 bases. The CDR3 loop spans 15 amino acids. In germline, CDR1 is SGHNT, CDR2 YYREEE (reference sequence). With 0 bases clipped from V and 6 bases from J, the junction kept 4 bases outside the gene matches. The CDR3 region is CASSLVGQGFNEQFF. DNA of the CDR3: TGTGCCAGCAGCTTGGTGGGACAGGGATTCAATGAGCAGTTCTTC.

The V gene is TRBV30, the J gene TRBJ1-1; the D gene is possibly TRBD1 (5 bases). CDR1 is GTSNPN and CDR2 is SVGIG in the germline V gene (reference sequence). The CDR3 extends over 15 amino acids. Trimming left V 0 bases short and J 4 bases short, with 15 bases between. CDR3 nucleotides: TGTGCCTGGAGTGTACTTTTCAGGGTGGGCACTGAAGCTTTCTTT. Translation: CAWSVLFRVGTEAFF.

CDR3 sequence: CASSRQVSTDTQYF. The CDR3 DNA follows: TGTGCCAGCAGCCGCCAGGTTAGCACAGATACGCAGTATTTT. The chain recombines TRBV7-2 with TRBJ2-3; D remains unclear. Germline assignment: CDR1 SGHTA and CDR2 FQGNSA. Trimming cost V 5 bases and J 0 bases, with 9 bases left between them. This CDR3 is built from 14 residues.

The genes are TRBV19 and TRBJ2-4, with TRBD2 identical over 9 bases. Germline V gene data show CDR1 as LNHDA and CDR2 as SQIVND (reference sequence). The CDR3 length is 19 residues. Trimming at V came to 6 bases and at J to 4 bases, leaving 19 bases not matched to a gene. DNA of the CDR3: TGTGCCAGTAGCCCAGGAGGCGGGAGGGCCCCTCGCACAAAAAACATTCAGTACTTC. It encodes CASSPGGGRAPRTKNIQYF.